This entry features one TCR beta chain sequence. This entry comes from a study of blood T cell repertoires in COVID-19. Study context: Samples of COVID-19 (acute and convalescent) were obtained from the United States, Italy and Spain. Sources were T cells, B-cell-depleted T cells, or PBMCs; the material itself was cDNA or gDNA.

Germline CDR1 reads LNHDA; CDR2 reads SQIVND (reference sequence). The ends were cut back, 7 bases at V and 5 bases at J, with 17 bases in the middle. The CDR3 length is 15 residues. Per the authors' pipeline: Using reference gene primer amplification, nucleated cell counts were estimated. The table came from immunoSEQ multiplex PCR; TCRdb's copy has only in-frame clones and leaves some out. The V and J calls and the clone size are those of that table, but D and trimming were determined from the DNA. The sample shows several thousand clones, roughly 70% of them seen only once. The origin of this receptor is a human donor in a cohort sampled during active COVID-19. V is TRBV19 and J is TRBJ2-2, with a weak D call TRBD2 (7 bases). The sequenced sample consisted of peripheral blood. CDR3 nucleotides: TGTGCCAGTATTTCGGGGGGCCTAGGAACCGGGGAGCTGTTTTTT. Amino acid sequence: CASISGGLGTGELFF.